Following are 7 T cell receptor beta chains from one sample sequenced in a study of cytomegalovirus exposure and HLA in healthy donors (dated by TCRdb to about 2017). Libraries were built with the immunoSEQ multiplex PCR assay. For the multiplex PCR, a mixture combining 60 forward primers for TCR Vbeta segments and 13 reverse primers for TCR Jbeta segments was used. What TCRdb holds here is the immuneACCESS table cut down to in-frame rearrangements. Part of the clones is not present; checked against another copy, under half of the missing clones reflect an unresolved V gene, and the others are unexplained. The sample profile shows 150,000 to 200,000 clones; around 78% of them were found once. The ten largest clones add up to approximately 2% of the sample. The sample comprised PBMCs. Receptors originate from a man aged 30 to 45 in good health and CMV-seronegative.

This chain uses TRBV2 with TRBJ2-1, with D tentatively TRBD1 (5 bases). The germline CDR1 and CDR2 sequences are SNHLY and FYNNEI. The germline V and J ends were trimmed by 4 bases and 6 bases, with 13 bases remaining between them. The CDR3 length is 14 residues. The CDR3 loop reads CASSGQGRSNEQFF. CDR3 nucleotide sequence: TGTGCCAGCAGTGGGCAGGGAAGGTCCAATGAGCAGTTCTTC.

The chain is built from TRBV5-1 and TRBJ2-7; no firm D call. The germline V gene has CDR1 SGHRS and CDR2 YFSETQ. This CDR3 has 13 residues. V lost 0 bases and J lost 0, with 4 bases in between. The CDR3 here is CASSLGSSYEQYF. CDR3 in DNA: TGCGCCAGCAGCTTGGGGAGCTCCTACGAGCAGTACTTC.

As DNA, the CDR3 is TGTGCCAGCAGTGAAGCTGGCTCCGGGGACGAGCAGTACTTC. Its translation: CASSEAGSGDEQYF. The chain is built from TRBV6-1 and TRBJ2-7; D may be TRBD2 (5 bases). This CDR3 region has 14 residues. The germline gives CDR1 MNHNS, CDR2 SASEGT. Between the trimmed V and J ends, which lost 0 bases and 5 bases, there was a span of 11 bases.

This chain links TRBV28 with TRBJ2-1, with a weak D call TRBD1 (6 bases). The germline CDR1 and CDR2 sequences are MDHEN and SYDVKM. The CDR3 totals 14 residues. Trimming took 0 bases from V and 6 from J, leaving 9 bases between them. CDR3 nucleotides: TGTGCCAGCAGTTTATGGGGGGCGCTCAATGAGCAGTTCTTC. Translating it yields CASSLWGALNEQFF.

This rearrangement joins TRBV7-9 to TRBJ2-4; 8 bases map to TRBD1. V gave up 5 bases and J gave up 4 bases; unmatched junction bases: 7. The CDR3 is made up of 15 amino acids. Per germline, CDR1 SEHNR and CDR2 FQNEAQ (reference sequence). The CDR3 nucleotides read TGTGCCAGCAGCCACCCGGGACAGGTGAAAAACATTCAGTACTTC. It codes for CASSHPGQVKNIQYF.

The chain is built from TRBV5-4 and TRBJ2-7; the match to TRBD2 covers 7 bases. V was clipped by 5 bases and J by 0 bases; unmatched bases: 5. The germline gives CDR1 SGHNT, CDR2 YYREEE (reference sequence). This CDR3 is 14 amino acids long. In DNA, the CDR3 is TGTGCCAGCAGTTATAGCGGGTCCTCCTACGAGCAGTACTTC. Protein sequence: CASSYSGSSYEQYF.

In this sample, this clone turned up once. CDR3 DNA: TGCGCCAGCAGCCAAGATGGAGGGGCTGGAAACACCATATATTTT. This sequence encodes CASSQDGGAGNTIYF. V gene TRBV4-1 combines with J gene TRBJ1-3; maybe TRBD1 (5 bases). The germline V gene has CDR1 MGHRA and CDR2 YSYEKL. CDR3 length: 15 amino acids. The germline V and J ends were trimmed by 0 bases and 2 bases, with 8 bases remaining between them.